Listed here is a single T cell receptor (beta chain). This CDR3 is 14 amino acids long. V lost 8 bases to trimming and J lost 5 bases; unmatched junction nucleotides: 6. Per the germline V gene, CDR1 is LNHDA and CDR2 is SQIVND (reference sequence). This entry belongs to a study of T cell responses to AZD1222 COVID-19 vaccine. TCRdb keeps only in-frame clones here, not all; method: immunoSEQ multiplex PCR. The sample carries around 89,000 clones, about 91% recorded once. V gene TRBV19 combines with J gene TRBJ1-5; 10 bases map to TRBD1. This TCR was sampled from an adult who received the AZD1222 COVID-19 vaccine. This material consisted of peripheral blood, taken 28 days after the second AZD1222 dose. The CDR3 coding sequence is TGTGCCAGTGGGGTGGGACAGGGGTATCAGCCCCAGCATTTT. Protein: CASGVGQGYQPQHF.